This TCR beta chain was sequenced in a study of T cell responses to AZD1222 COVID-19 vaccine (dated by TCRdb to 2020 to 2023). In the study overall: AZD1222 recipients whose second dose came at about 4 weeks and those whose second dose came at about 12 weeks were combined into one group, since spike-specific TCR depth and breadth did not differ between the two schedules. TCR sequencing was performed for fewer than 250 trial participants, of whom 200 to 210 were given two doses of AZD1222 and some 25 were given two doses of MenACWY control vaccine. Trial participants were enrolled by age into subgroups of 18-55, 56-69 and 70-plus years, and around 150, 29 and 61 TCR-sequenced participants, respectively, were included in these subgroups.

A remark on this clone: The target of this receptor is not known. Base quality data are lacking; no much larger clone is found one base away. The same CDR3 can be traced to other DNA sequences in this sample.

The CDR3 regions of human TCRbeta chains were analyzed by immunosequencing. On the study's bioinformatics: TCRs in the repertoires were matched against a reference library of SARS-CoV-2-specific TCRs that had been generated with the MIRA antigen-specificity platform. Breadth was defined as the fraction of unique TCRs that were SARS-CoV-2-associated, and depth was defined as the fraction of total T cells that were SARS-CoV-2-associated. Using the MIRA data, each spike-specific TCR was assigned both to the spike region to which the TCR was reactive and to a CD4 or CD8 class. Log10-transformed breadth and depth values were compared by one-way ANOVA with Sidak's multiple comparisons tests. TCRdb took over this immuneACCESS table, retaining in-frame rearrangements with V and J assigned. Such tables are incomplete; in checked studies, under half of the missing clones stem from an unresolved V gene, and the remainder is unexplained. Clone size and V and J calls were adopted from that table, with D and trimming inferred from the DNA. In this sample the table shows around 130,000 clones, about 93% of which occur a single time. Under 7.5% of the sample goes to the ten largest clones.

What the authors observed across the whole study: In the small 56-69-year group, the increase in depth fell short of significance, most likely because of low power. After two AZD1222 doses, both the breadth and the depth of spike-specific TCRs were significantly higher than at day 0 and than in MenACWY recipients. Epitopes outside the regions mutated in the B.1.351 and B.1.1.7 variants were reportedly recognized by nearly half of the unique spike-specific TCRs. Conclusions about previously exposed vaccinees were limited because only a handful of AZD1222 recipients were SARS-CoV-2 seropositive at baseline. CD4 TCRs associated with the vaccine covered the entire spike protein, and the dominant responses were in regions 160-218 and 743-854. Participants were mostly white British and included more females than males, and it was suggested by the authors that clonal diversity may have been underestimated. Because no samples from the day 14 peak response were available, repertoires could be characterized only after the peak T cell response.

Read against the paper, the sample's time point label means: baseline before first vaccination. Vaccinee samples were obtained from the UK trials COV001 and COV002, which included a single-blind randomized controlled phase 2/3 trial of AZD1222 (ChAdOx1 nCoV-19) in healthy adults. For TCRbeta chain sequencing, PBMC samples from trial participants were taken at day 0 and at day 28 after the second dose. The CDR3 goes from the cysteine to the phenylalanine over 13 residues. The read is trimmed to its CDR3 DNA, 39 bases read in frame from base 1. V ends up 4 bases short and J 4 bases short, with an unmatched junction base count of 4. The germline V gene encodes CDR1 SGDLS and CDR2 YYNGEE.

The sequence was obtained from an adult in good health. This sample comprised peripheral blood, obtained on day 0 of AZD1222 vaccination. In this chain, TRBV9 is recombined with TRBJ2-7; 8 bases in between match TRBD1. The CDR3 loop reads CASSPRTGYEQYF. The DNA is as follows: TGTGCCAGCAGCCCCAGGACAGGGTACGAGCAGTACTTC.